This entry features one T cell receptor (beta chain) sequence. No antigen is known for it. Execution of the assay was at deep level. Method: immunoSEQ multiplex PCR; TCRdb's copy keeps in-frame clones and lacks some. The repertoire holds millions of clones, with 85% to 95% as singletons. The entry originates in a study of shared clonotypes between healthy human individuals. Study-wide results and caveats: Lower generation probabilities were found for non-shared clonotypes than for those shared by all four donors. Across a handful of donors, naive CD4 shared 5% to 5.5%, naive CD8 under 4%, memory CD4 2% to 2.5%, memory CD8 around 0.36%.

Sequenced material: naive CD4+ T cells sorted from blood. Subset indicated: CD45RA+ positively selected. The receptor comes from a man between 18 and 29 years old in good health.

This CDR3 reads CARTTRLAGEQYF. The CDR3 coding sequence is TGTGCCAGAACTACCCGGCTAGCGGGCGAGCAGTACTTC. The rearrangement uses TRBV7-5 and TRBJ2-7; the table names TRBD2, a call not compared with the DNA. TRBV7-5 is described as a pseudogene. The CDR3 length is 13 residues.